Presented here are 24 T cell receptor beta chains from one specimen sequenced in a study of identical twins. TCRdb ran MiXCR on the 5' RACE reads and lists one entry per CDR3 protein. The sample lists fewer than 900,000 distinct CDR3 sequences, 20% to 25% seen once, with 4% to 4.5% in the top ten. In addition, the sample was reused for a study of T cells expressing NK-cell markers.

Sequenced sample: PBMCs. All receptors come from a woman under 30 in good health.

The CDR3 nucleotides are TGTGCCAGCAGTTATCGGGCGGTCTACAACTCCTACAATGAGCAGTTCTTC. The encoded protein is CASSYRAVYNSYNEQFF. The chain carries TRBV6-5 and TRBJ2-1; the D is unclear. V was shortened by 3 bases and J by 0 bases, with 15 bases between the two germline ends. Germline values: CDR1 MNHEY, CDR2 SVGAGI. This CDR3 is 17 amino acids long.

This clonotype was found a few times. V and J are TRBV5-1 and TRBJ1-1; the D gene is possibly TRBD1 (5 bases). The CDR3 covers 14 residues. Per the germline V gene, CDR1 is SGHRS and CDR2 is YFSETQ. V was pared by 3 bases and J by 1 base, with 10 bases between. CDR3 in DNA: TGCGCCAGCAGCTCGACAGTGGCGAACACTGAAGCTTTCTTT. Residues: CASSSTVANTEAFF.

The chain recombines TRBV30 with TRBJ2-2, with 13 bases lining up with TRBD2. The V and J ends lost 8 bases and 6 bases, in that order; junction bases with no gene match: 12. The germline CDR1 and CDR2 sequences are GTSNPN and SVGIG (reference sequence). The CDR3 covers 16 residues. CDR3 in DNA: TGTGCCCGCAGACTAGCGGGAGGTTTTCGTTCCGGGGAGCTGTTTTTT. It specifies CARRLAGGFRSGELFF.

In this sample, this clonotype turned up once. The genes are TRBV27 and TRBJ2-5; D is possibly TRBD1 or TRBD2 (6 bases each). With 6 bases removed from V and 1 base from J, the gap between germline ends came to 15 bases. The CDR3 is 15 amino acids. The germline V gene has CDR1 MNHEY and CDR2 SMNVEV (reference sequence). The CDR3 DNA follows: TGTGCCAGCAGCCCCCTTTGGGGGGCCCAAGAGACCCAGTACTTC. This codes for CASSPLWGAQETQYF.

In its sample, this clonotype was seen once. V and J are TRBV7-2 and TRBJ2-5; TRBD2 aligns across 9 bases. Germline assignment: CDR1 SGHTA and CDR2 FQGNSA. CDR3 length equals 17 residues. Unmatched junction bases numbered 12, after V lost 2 bases and J lost 5 bases. CDR3 in amino acids: CASSLTLAGRGAETQYF. DNA of the CDR3: TGTGCCAGCAGCTTAACGCTAGCGGGGCGGGGAGCGGAGACCCAGTACTTC.

The chain recombines TRBV5-5 with TRBJ1-3; no clear D. V lost 0 bases and J lost 3, with 10 bases in between. The CDR3 has 15 residues. CDR1 and CDR2 from the germline V gene are SGHKS and YYEKEE (reference sequence). The CDR3 spells CASSLAATSGNTIYF. CDR3 nucleotide sequence: TGTGCCAGCAGCTTGGCTGCGACAAGTGGAAACACCATATATTTT.

The chain uses TRBV18 and TRBJ1-1; tentative D call: TRBD1 (5 bases). The CDR3 spans 13 residues. Germline loops: CDR1 KGHSH, CDR2 LQKENI. Trimming shortened V by 8 bases and J by 3 bases, and 13 bases separated the two germline ends. CDR3 DNA: TGTGCCAGCATAGGGCAGGGTCACACTGAAGCTTTCTTT. Protein: CASIGQGHTEAFF.

This clonotype occurred many times. The chain carries TRBV5-1 and TRBJ2-1; TRBD2 matches 7 bases. The V segment lost 1 base and the J segment 7 bases; nucleotides outside the gene matches: 2. The CDR3 is made up of 13 amino acids. The germline V gene has CDR1 SGHRS and CDR2 YFSETQ. The CDR3 DNA sequence: TGCGCCAGCAGCTTGAGGGGAGGGAATGAGCAGTTCTTC. This encodes CASSLRGGNEQFF. Complete variable domain (other parts from reference TRBV5-1 and TRBJ2-1): KAGVTQTPRYLIKTRGQQVTLSCSPISGHRSVSWYQQTPGQGLQFLFEYFSETQRNKGNFPGRFSGRQFSNSRSEMNVSTLELGDSALYLCASSLRGGNEQFFGPGTRLTVL.

The chain links TRBV18 to TRBJ2-7; 9 bases align to TRBD2. The CDR3 totals 17 residues. V trimming: 1 base; J trimming: 7 bases; junction bases outside the gene matches: 14. The V gene's germline CDR1 is KGHSH and CDR2 LQKENI. The CDR3, as DNA: TGTGCCAGCTCACCACGAGGTGCGGCGGGAGGGCCGGGTGAGCAGTACTTC. Protein sequence: CASSPRGAAGGPGEQYF.

This clonotype has a handful of counts. The genes are TRBV12-3 or TRBV12-4 and TRBJ2-3; 8 bases line up with TRBD2. J gave up 2 bases and V 2 bases, and 3 bases lay outside the gene matches. The CDR3 length is 15 residues. CDR3 in amino acids: CASSLPGGYTDTQYF. In DNA form, the CDR3 reads TGTGCCAGCAGTTTACCGGGGGGGTACACAGATACGCAGTATTTT.

The sample holds one count of this clonotype. The chain recombines TRBV7-9 with TRBJ2-7, with TRBD1 matching over 7 bases. Unmatched junction bases numbered 4, after V lost 0 bases and J lost 2 bases. The length of the CDR3 is 15 residues. Per the germline V gene, CDR1 is SEHNR and CDR2 is FQNEAQ (reference sequence). The CDR3 DNA reads TGTGCCAGCAGCTTAGCGCTCCAGGGGGCCTACGAGCAGTACTTC. It encodes CASSLALQGAYEQYF.

This clonotype appeared a few times. V gene TRBV5-1 combines with J gene TRBJ2-6; a weak D match, TRBD1 (6 bases). The CDR3 loop spans 18 amino acids. Trimming left V 2 bases short and J 2 bases short, with 17 bases between. Germline CDR1 and CDR2: SGHRS and YFSETQ. The CDR3 reads CASSFTTGISPGANVLTF. CDR3 coding DNA: TGCGCCAGCAGCTTTACCACAGGGATAAGCCCTGGGGCCAACGTCCTGACTTTC.

This clonotype was detected only a few times. This rearrangement joins TRBV12-3 or TRBV12-4 to TRBJ1-5; D is unclear. This CDR3 region has 14 residues. V lost 8 bases and J 2 bases, leaving 13 bases between the germline ends. CDR3 residues: CASGSRIGNQPQHF. The CDR3 region has the DNA TGTGCCAGCGGTAGTAGAATTGGCAATCAGCCCCAGCATTTT.

The chain employs TRBV7-9 and TRBJ2-2, with D maybe TRBD2 (5 bases). Per the germline V gene, CDR1 is SEHNR and CDR2 is FQNEAQ (reference sequence). Trimming cost V 2 bases and J 3 bases, with 16 bases left between them. This CDR3 contains 17 residues. The CDR3 nucleotides read TGTGCCAGCAGCTTATGGGCGGGCCCCCAGGACACCGGGGAGCTGTTTTTT. Amino acids: CASSLWAGPQDTGELFF.

This clonotype turned up a few times. This chain uses TRBV20-1 with TRBJ2-7, with 10 bases identical to TRBD2. This CDR3 comprises 12 residues. Germline V gene sequence: CDR1 DFQATT, CDR2 SNEGSKA (reference sequence). Unmatched junction bases numbered 2, after V lost 2 bases and J lost 7 bases. The CDR3 region has the DNA TGCAGTGCTAGACTAGCGGGAGCGGAGCAGTACTTC. Translating it yields CSARLAGAEQYF.

This clonotype showed up many times. V is TRBV10-2 and J is TRBJ2-1; D not certain. The CDR3 totals 15 residues. Germline V gene sequence: CDR1 WSHSY, CDR2 SAAADI. The germline V and J ends were trimmed by 2 bases and 0 bases, with 8 bases remaining between them. Here the CDR3 DNA reads TGCGCCAGCAGTGAGACCATTGGCTCCTACAATGAGCAGTTCTTC. This translates into CASSETIGSYNEQFF.

V gene TRBV12-3 or TRBV12-4 combines with J gene TRBJ1-2; D may be TRBD1 (6 bases). The CDR3 covers 14 residues. Trimming removed 6 bases at V and 2 bases at J, with 13 bases between. Here the CDR3 DNA reads TGTGCCAGCAGCCCCAGGGGCAGCAACTATGGCTACACCTTC. This translates into CASSPRGSNYGYTF.

The rearrangement uses TRBV6-2 or TRBV6-3 and TRBJ2-7; D perhaps matches TRBD1 (5 bases). V was clipped by 6 bases and J by 5 bases, with 20 bases between them. The CDR3 covers 15 residues. CDR1 and CDR2 from the germline V gene are MNHEY and SVGEGT. Here the CDR3 DNA reads TGTGCCAGCAGGCGACCAGAAACCCAAGGGGACGAGCAGTACTTC. Encoded protein: CASRRPETQGDEQYF.

The chain is built from TRBV5-1 and TRBJ2-1, with 7 bases matching TRBD2. J lost 9 bases, V lost 6 bases, and 9 bases had no gene match. The CDR3 is made up of 13 amino acids. Looked up from germline, CDR1 is SGHRS and CDR2 is YFSETQ. This CDR3 reads CASTKLSGGEQFF. The CDR3 DNA is TGCGCCAGCACGAAACTTTCGGGGGGTGAGCAGTTCTTC.

This clonotype was recorded a few times. The chain joins TRBV12-3 or TRBV12-4 to TRBJ2-1, with TRBD2 matching over 15 bases. The junction had 8 bases not matched to a gene; V was cut back by 9 bases and J by 2 bases. This CDR3 spans 17 amino acids. The CDR3 sequence: CASYWTSGGAAYNEQFF. The DNA of the CDR3 is TGTGCCAGTTACTGGACTAGCGGGGGGGCGGCCTACAATGAGCAGTTCTTC.

The J gene is TRBJ1-6, the V gene TRBV6-5, with TRBD1 identical over 9 bases. The CDR3 sequence is 17 residues long. Trimming cost V 2 bases and J 6 bases; bases outside gene matches: 8. Germline values: CDR1 MNHEY, CDR2 SVGAGI. CDR3 sequence reads: CASSYTSPDRGNSPLHF. Here the CDR3 DNA reads TGTGCCAGCAGTTACACGTCCCCGGACAGGGGTAATTCACCCCTCCACTTT.

This sequence joins TRBV5-5 and TRBJ2-3; TRBD1 matches 8 bases. The CDR3 length is 15 residues. V lost 4 bases to trimming and J lost 4 bases; unmatched junction nucleotides: 8. Germline V gene data show CDR1 as SGHKS and CDR2 as YYEKEE (reference sequence). Here the CDR3 reads CASSPDRDWADTQYF. CDR3 nucleotide sequence: TGTGCCAGCAGCCCGGACAGGGATTGGGCAGATACGCAGTATTTT.

This clonotype was seen more than once but under ten times. The J gene is TRBJ1-1, the V gene TRBV29-1; D possibly corresponds to TRBD1 (5 bases). CDR3 length: 19 residues. V lost 6 bases and J 2 bases, leaving 31 bases between the germline ends. From germline, CDR1 is SQVTM and CDR2 ANQGSEA. CDR3 sequence: CSVPNWGSYIPRYNTEAFF. The CDR3 bases are TGCAGCGTCCCAAACTGGGGGTCTTACATCCCGAGATATAACACTGAAGCTTTCTTT.

This clonotype showed up just once. CDR3 residues: CASSFEGLAQYF. The CDR3 region has the DNA TGTGCCAGCAGCTTCGAAGGACTAGCACAGTATTTT. This chain links TRBV7-9 with TRBJ2-3; TRBD2 matches at 8 bases. The CDR3 runs to 12 residues. Losses at the gene ends were 3 bases for V and 12 bases for J; bases not matched to a gene: 5. Germline V gene sequence: CDR1 SEHNR, CDR2 FQNEAQ (reference sequence).